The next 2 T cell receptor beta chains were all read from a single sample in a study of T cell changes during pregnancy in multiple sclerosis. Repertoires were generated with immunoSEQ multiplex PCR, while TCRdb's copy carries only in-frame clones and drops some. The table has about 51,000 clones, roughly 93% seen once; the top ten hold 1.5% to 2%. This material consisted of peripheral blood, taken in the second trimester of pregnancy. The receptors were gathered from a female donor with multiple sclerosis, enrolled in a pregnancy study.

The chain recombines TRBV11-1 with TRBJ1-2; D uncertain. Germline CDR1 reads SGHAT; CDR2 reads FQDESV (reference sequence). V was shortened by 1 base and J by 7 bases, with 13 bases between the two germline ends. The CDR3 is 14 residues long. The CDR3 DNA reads TGTGCCAGCAGCTTAGATCCCCAGACGGGTGGCTACACCTTC. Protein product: CASSLDPQTGGYTF.

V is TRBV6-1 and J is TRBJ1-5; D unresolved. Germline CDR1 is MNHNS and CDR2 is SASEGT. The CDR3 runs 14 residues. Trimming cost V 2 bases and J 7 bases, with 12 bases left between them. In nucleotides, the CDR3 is TGTGCCAGCAGTGAAAGCGGGTCGCGGCAGCCCCAGCATTTT. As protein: CASSESGSRQPQHF.